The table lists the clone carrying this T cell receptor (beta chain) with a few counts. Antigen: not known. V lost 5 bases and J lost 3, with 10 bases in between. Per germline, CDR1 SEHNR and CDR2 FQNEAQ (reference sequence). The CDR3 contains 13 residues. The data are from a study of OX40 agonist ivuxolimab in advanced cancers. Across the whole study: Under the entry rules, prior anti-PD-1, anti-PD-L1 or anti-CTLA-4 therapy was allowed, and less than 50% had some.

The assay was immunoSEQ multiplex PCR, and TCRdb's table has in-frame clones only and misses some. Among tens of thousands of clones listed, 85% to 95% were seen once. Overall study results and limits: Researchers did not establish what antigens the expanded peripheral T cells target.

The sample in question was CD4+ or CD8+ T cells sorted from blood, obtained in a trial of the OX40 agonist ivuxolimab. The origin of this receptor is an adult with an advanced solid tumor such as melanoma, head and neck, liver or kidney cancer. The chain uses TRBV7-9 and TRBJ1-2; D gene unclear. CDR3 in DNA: TGTGCCAGCAGCCCCGAGAACTACTATGGCTACACCTTC. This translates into CASSPENYYGYTF.